The 30 T cell receptor beta chains below come from one sample, sequenced in a study of CD8 T cells in Susac syndrome. The RNA, about 0.45 to 1 ug, was put through reverse transcription using random hexamers. TCRdb re-derived calls from the immunoSEQ multiplex PCR reads in MiXCR, one entry per CDR3 protein. The table records some 190,000 distinct CDR3 sequences, approximately 93% of them present only once. Input material: CD4+ T cells from PBMCs. These receptors were collected from a human donor in good health.

The V gene is TRBV7-3, the J gene TRBJ2-2, with D perhaps TRBD2 (6 bases). The CDR3 is 16 residues long. The germline V gene has CDR1 SGHTA and CDR2 FQGTGA. Trimming left V 1 base short and J 0 bases short, with 9 bases between. The CDR3 reads CASSLMRGANTGELFF. The CDR3 DNA is TGTGCCAGCAGCTTAATGCGGGGAGCGAACACCGGGGAGCTGTTTTTT.

The V gene is TRBV7-8, the J gene TRBJ2-7; 12 bases match TRBD1. CDR3 size: 13 residues. CDR1 SGHVS and CDR2 FQNEAQ come from the germline V gene. Unmatched junction bases numbered 1, after V lost 4 bases and J lost 6 bases. DNA of the CDR3: TGTGCCAGCAGCTGGGGACAGGGGGCCGAGCAGTACGTC. This gives the protein CASSWGQGAEQYV.

This clonotype was found once. The gene calls are TRBV20-1 and TRBJ2-2; no reliable D call. Looked up from germline, CDR1 is DFQATT and CDR2 is SNEGSKA (reference sequence). The CDR3 is 14 amino acids. Trimming removed 3 bases at V and 0 bases at J, with 8 bases between. The CDR3 spells CSASRGSNTGELFF. CDR3 coding DNA: TGCAGTGCTAGCCGAGGATCGAACACCGGGGAGCTGTTTTTT.

The chain has TRBV5-1 and TRBJ2-2; 8 nucleotides line up with TRBD2. CDR1 and CDR2 from the germline V gene are SGHRS and YFSETQ. Trimming removed 0 bases from V and 5 bases from J; junction bases left unmatched: 9. This CDR3 region has 17 residues. CDR3 sequence reads: CASSLASGGGKTGELFF. For the CDR3, the DNA is TGCGCCAGCAGCTTGGCTTCTGGCGGGGGGAAGACCGGGGAGCTGTTTTTT.

J is TRBJ2-2 and V is TRBV5-6; 8 positions agree with TRBD2. The V gene's germline CDR1 is SGHDT and CDR2 YYEEEE. The CDR3 sequence is 17 residues long. V was clipped by 3 bases and J by 2 bases; unmatched bases: 9. Here the CDR3 reads CASSSLWTSNNTGELFF. DNA of the CDR3: TGTGCCAGCAGCTCCCTGTGGACTAGCAATAACACCGGGGAGCTGTTTTTT.

This rearrangement joins TRBV18 to TRBJ1-5, with D maybe TRBD1 (6 bases). Germline V gives CDR1 KGHSH, CDR2 LQKENI. This CDR3 region has 15 residues. V shed 4 bases and J shed 3 bases, with 13 bases lying between them. The CDR3 nucleotides are TGTGCCAGCTCACTCGGACAGCTTACCAATCAGCCCCAGCATTTT. As protein: CASSLGQLTNQPQHF.

The rearrangement joins TRBV29-1 to TRBJ1-2; D perhaps matches TRBD1 (5 bases). V dropped 7 bases and J dropped 2 bases, with 20 bases sitting between them. CDR3 size: 15 residues. CDR1 is SQVTM and CDR2 is ANQGSEA in the germline V gene. In DNA form, the CDR3 reads TGCAGCGGATCCCCGGACAAGGGAGGCAACTATGGCTACACCTTC. Its translation is CSGSPDKGGNYGYTF.

This chain joins TRBV20-1 and TRBJ1-5, with a weak D call TRBD1 (5 bases). V lost 6 bases to trimming and J lost 1 base, with 13 bases between them. Germline assignment: CDR1 DFQATT and CDR2 SNEGSKA (reference sequence). There are 14 residues in the CDR3. The CDR3 coding sequence is TGCAGTGCGAGCGGTTGGGGGAGCAATCAGCCCCAGCATTTT. Residues: CSASGWGSNQPQHF.

The chain joins TRBV29-1 to TRBJ2-5, with D unclear. CDR1 is SQVTM and CDR2 is ANQGSEA in the germline V gene. This CDR3 spans 12 amino acids. V dropped 4 bases and J dropped 4 bases, with 10 bases sitting between them. In DNA, the CDR3 is TGCAGCGTTGTCGGCGAGTTAGAGACCCAGTACTTC. Its translation is CSVVGELETQYF.

This sequence joins TRBV4-2 and TRBJ2-3; 8 nucleotides agree with TRBD1. Unmatched junction bases numbered 2, after V lost 4 bases and J lost 2 bases. Germline V gene lookup returns CDR1 LGHNA and CDR2 YNFKEQ. The CDR3 is 14 residues long. For the CDR3, the DNA is TGTGCCAGCAGCCGGGACAGGTTCACAGATACGCAGTATTTT. Its translation: CASSRDRFTDTQYF.

CDR3 sequence: CASSQPGQRNEKLFF. DNA of the CDR3: TGTGCCAGCAGCCAACCGGGACAGCGTAATGAAAAACTGTTTTTT. V and J are TRBV5-4 and TRBJ1-4; 7 positions agree with TRBD1. Germline assignment: CDR1 SGHNT and CDR2 YYREEE (reference sequence). This CDR3 is built from 15 residues. V gave up 4 bases and J gave up 4 bases; unmatched junction bases: 7.

This clonotype was counted a single time. This chain links TRBV20-1 with TRBJ2-4, with TRBD1 as a possible D gene (6 bases). Germline V CDR1 and CDR2: DFQATT, SNEGSKA (reference sequence). There are 16 residues in the CDR3. With 3 bases removed from V and 0 bases from J, the gap between germline ends came to 15 bases. CDR3 nucleotide sequence: TGCAGTGCTAGCTCTACGGGACAACTAGCCAAAAACATTCAGTACTTC. Protein product: CSASSTGQLAKNIQYF.

The chain uses TRBV28 and TRBJ2-1; 10 nucleotides line up with TRBD2. The CDR3 covers 14 residues. Trimming removed 7 bases from V and 4 bases from J; junction bases left unmatched: 4. In germline, CDR1 is MDHEN, CDR2 SYDVKM. CDR3 region: CASTLTSGYNEQFF. The CDR3, as DNA: TGTGCCAGCACCTTGACTAGCGGGTACAATGAGCAGTTCTTC.

The gene calls are TRBV29-1 and TRBJ1-2; TRBD1 agrees at 7 bases. CDR1 is SQVTM, CDR2 ANQGSEA, per germline. The CDR3 runs to 10 residues. The V gene end was trimmed by 5 bases and the J gene end by 7 bases; junction bases not matched to a gene: 1. CDR3 sequence reads: CSVSGGGYTF. DNA of the CDR3: TGCAGCGTTTCAGGGGGTGGCTACACCTTC.

The genes are TRBV6-5 and TRBJ2-1, with TRBD2 matching over 10 bases. Trimming removed 7 bases from V and 8 bases from J; junction bases left unmatched: 14. CDR1 and CDR2 (germline): MNHEY, SVGAGI. There are 16 residues in the CDR3. The CDR3 here is CASIPPGLAWGDEQFF. The DNA of the CDR3 is TGTGCCAGCATTCCTCCGGGACTAGCGTGGGGTGATGAGCAGTTCTTC.

V is TRBV20-1 and J is TRBJ1-6, with D perhaps matching TRBD1 (6 bases). V lost 1 base and J 3 bases, leaving 7 bases between the germline ends. Per germline, CDR1 DFQATT and CDR2 SNEGSKA (reference sequence). The CDR3 is 14 amino acids. CDR3 sequence (DNA): TGCAGTGCTAGAGCAGGGGTCTATAATTCACCCCTCCACTTT. It translates to CSARAGVYNSPLHF.

The chain carries TRBV18 and TRBJ2-7; D is perhaps TRBD1 or TRBD2 (6 bases each). CDR3 length: 12 residues. In germline, CDR1 is KGHSH, CDR2 LQKENI. The V end was cut by 6 bases, the J end by 6 bases, with 12 bases between. CDR3 nucleotide sequence: TGTGCCAGCTCTCAACAGGGAGGCGAGCAGTACTTC. This encodes CASSQQGGEQYF.

This chain connects TRBV5-1 to TRBJ2-1; D may match TRBD1 or TRBD2 (7 bases each). This CDR3 region has 14 residues. V lost 0 bases to trimming and J lost 6 bases, with 10 bases between them. From germline, CDR1 is SGHRS and CDR2 YFSETQ. CDR3 in amino acids: CASSLAGGANEQFF. In DNA form, the CDR3 reads TGCGCCAGCAGCTTGGCAGGGGGGGCCAATGAGCAGTTCTTC.

The chain recombines TRBV29-1 with TRBJ1-1, with D tentatively TRBD1 (5 bases). V lost 7 bases to trimming and J lost 0 bases, with 18 bases between them. This CDR3 has 15 amino acids. Germline V CDR1 and CDR2: SQVTM, ANQGSEA. For the CDR3, the DNA is TGCAGCGGAGGGGCGGGCCTACCTTTGAACACTGAAGCTTTCTTT. Translating gives CSGGAGLPLNTEAFF.

V usage is TRBV2 and J usage is TRBJ2-5; D is unclear. This CDR3 is built from 11 residues. Germline CDR1 SNHLY, CDR2 FYNNEI. V was pared by 7 bases and J by 5 bases, with 8 bases between. The chain's CDR3 is CASTVLETQYF. DNA for the CDR3: TGTGCCAGCACGGTTTTGGAGACCCAGTACTTC.

V and J are TRBV6-2 or TRBV6-3 and TRBJ2-5; a possible D gene is TRBD2 (6 bases). The V end lost 6 bases, the J end lost 4 bases, and 12 bases lay between the germline ends. Germline CDR1 and CDR2: MNHEY and SVGEGT. CDR3 length: 13 amino acids. The CDR3 DNA is TGTGCCAGCAGCGGGACTGCCCGAGAGACCCAGTACTTC. Its protein product is CASSGTARETQYF.

The gene calls are TRBV28 and TRBJ1-2; D is unclear. The V gene lost 4 bases and the J gene lost 6 bases, with 21 bases spanning the gap. The CDR3 runs 16 residues. Germline lookup yields CDR1 MDHEN and CDR2 SYDVKM. CDR3 region: CASSSTPEDLANGYTF. For the CDR3, the DNA is TGTGCCAGCAGTTCGACCCCGGAGGATTTGGCGAATGGCTACACCTTC.

V gene TRBV20-1 combines with J gene TRBJ1-4; TRBD1 is a possible D gene (5 bases). The CDR3 spans 13 residues. The V end lost 4 bases, the J end lost 7 bases, and 13 bases lay between the germline ends. Germline V gene data show CDR1 as DFQATT and CDR2 as SNEGSKA (reference sequence). DNA for the CDR3: TGCAGTGCTACCTTCCCAGGGAGTGAAAAACTGTTTTTT. It is translated as CSATFPGSEKLFF.

This clonotype showed up just a few times. The rearrangement joins TRBV6-5 to TRBJ2-4, with D uncertain. Deletions cut 2 bases from V and 2 bases from J, with 4 bases between. The CDR3 length is 13 residues. Per the germline V gene, CDR1 is MNHEY and CDR2 is SVGAGI. CDR3 amino acids: CASSYGSKNIQYF. CDR3 coding DNA: TGTGCCAGCAGTTACGGGTCCAAAAACATTCAGTACTTC.

The J gene is TRBJ1-6, the V gene TRBV5-6, with D unclear. The CDR3 consists of 12 residues. The germline gives CDR1 SGHDT, CDR2 YYEEEE. V lost 3 bases, J lost 11 bases, and 9 bases lay in between. The CDR3: CASSSPGTPLHF. The CDR3 coding sequence is TGTGCCAGCAGCTCCCCAGGTACACCCCTCCACTTT.

The chain has TRBV20-1 and TRBJ2-3, with D uncertain. Trimming stripped 6 bases from V and 6 bases from J, with 19 bases between. The CDR3 spans 14 residues. In germline, CDR1 is DFQATT, CDR2 SNEGSKA (reference sequence). The CDR3: CSAPGGDRGDTQYF. The CDR3 DNA is TGCAGTGCCCCTGGTGGGGATCGTGGGGATACGCAGTATTTT.

The table lists this clonotype with a count of one. The chain employs TRBV5-1 and TRBJ2-4, with 10 bases matching TRBD2. The CDR3 contains 17 residues. The V gene's germline CDR1 is SGHRS and CDR2 YFSETQ. V lost 4 bases and J lost 3; bases outside the gene matches: 10. CDR3 sequence (DNA): TGCGCCAGCAGCCATGAAGCGGGGGGGCCGGGCAAAAACATTCAGTACTTC. It is translated as CASSHEAGGPGKNIQYF.

The J gene is TRBJ2-7, the V gene TRBV6-5; D is perhaps TRBD1 or TRBD2 (5 bases each). V was cut by 6 bases and J by 13 bases, with 28 bases left in between. The CDR3 runs 15 residues. Germline CDR1 is MNHEY and CDR2 is SVGAGI. The DNA for the CDR3 is TGTGCCAGCAGCCGTCCCCCCGGGACCGCGTCCGGTATTTACTTC. Translated, it gives CASSRPPGTASGIYF.

V gene TRBV29-1 combines with J gene TRBJ2-5; 7 nucleotides line up with TRBD2. The CDR3 extends over 14 amino acids. With V trimmed by 7 bases and J by 3 bases, 11 bases remained unmatched. Germline V lookup: CDR1 SQVTM, CDR2 ANQGSEA. CDR3 amino acids: CSATWEGTEETQYF. In nucleotides, the CDR3 is TGCAGCGCCACATGGGAGGGGACGGAAGAGACCCAGTACTTC.

This chain uses TRBV7-9 with TRBJ1-1; TRBD1 aligns across 8 bases. The CDR3 runs to 14 residues. Trimming at V came to 5 bases and at J to 5 bases, leaving 7 bases not matched to a gene. In germline, CDR1 is SEHNR, CDR2 FQNEAQ (reference sequence). The CDR3: CASSPDRERTEAFF. CDR3 coding DNA: TGTGCCAGCAGCCCGGACAGGGAACGGACTGAAGCTTTCTTT.